These 22 T cell receptor beta chains were sequenced from one sample in a study of early T cells in non-severe SARS-CoV-2 infection. TCRdb independently ran MiXCR on the 5' RACE reads; one entry per CDR3 protein. The profile shows about 49,000 distinct CDR3 sequences, about 12% of them singletons. Sequencing was carried out using whole blood. The source is an adult who was a healthcare worker with PCR-confirmed SARS-CoV-2 infection or an uninfected control (not recorded which).

The chain joins TRBV7-9 to TRBJ2-6; no definite D call. The CDR3 spans 16 residues. V was clipped by 5 bases and J by 2 bases, with 13 bases between them. Germline CDR1 is SEHNR and CDR2 is FQNEAQ (reference sequence). The CDR3 protein is CASSRPGRPGANVLTF. CDR3 in DNA: TGTGCCAGCAGCCGCCCGGGCAGGCCTGGGGCCAACGTCCTGACTTTC.

The chain carries TRBV7-6 and TRBJ2-7, with TRBD1 matching over 7 bases. Germline CDR1 SGHVS, CDR2 FNYEAQ. The CDR3 loop spans 13 amino acids. V gave up 3 bases and J gave up 1 base; unmatched junction bases: 0. The CDR3: CASSLDRSYEQYF. The CDR3 nucleotides are TGTGCCAGCAGCTTGGACAGGTCCTACGAGCAGTACTTC.

This clonotype came up many times. The rearrangement uses TRBV6-1 and TRBJ1-2; maybe TRBD1 (5 bases). V lost 6 bases, J lost 6 bases, and 11 bases lay in between. Germline V lookup: CDR1 MNHNS, CDR2 SASEGT. The CDR3 length is 12 residues. The CDR3 DNA sequence: TGTGCCAGCAGGGGGACCTTTGATGGCTACACCTTC. Translation gives CASRGTFDGYTF.

This clonotype was observed at least ten times. The CDR3 reads CASSWGDLQETQYF. Written as DNA, the CDR3 is TGCGCCAGCAGCTGGGGGGACCTCCAAGAGACCCAGTACTTC. The V gene is TRBV5-1, the J gene TRBJ2-5; weak D call: TRBD2 (6 bases). The germline V gene encodes CDR1 SGHRS and CDR2 YFSETQ. The ends were cut back, 3 bases at V and 1 base at J, with 10 bases in the middle. This CDR3 contains 14 residues.

The chain employs TRBV6-2 or TRBV6-3 and TRBJ2-2; 7 bases map to TRBD2. The CDR3 length is 15 residues. Per germline, CDR1 MNHEY and CDR2 SVGEGT. The trim removed 6 bases at V and 0 bases at J, leaving 4 bases unmatched. The CDR3 sequence: CASRERGANTGELFF. CDR3 DNA sequence: TGTGCCAGCAGGGAGCGGGGCGCGAACACCGGGGAGCTGTTTTTT.

This chain joins TRBV18 and TRBJ2-5; D call uncertain. Trimming removed 6 bases at V and 0 bases at J, with 5 bases between. The CDR3 consists of 12 residues. CDR1 is KGHSH, CDR2 LQKENI, per germline. CDR3 in DNA: TGTGCCAGCTCCCCGTACCAAGAGACCCAGTACTTC. It encodes CASSPYQETQYF.

This clonotype has ten or more counts. This chain connects TRBV5-4 to TRBJ2-2; 7 nucleotides match TRBD2. CDR1 is SGHNT, CDR2 YYREEE, per germline (reference sequence). The V and J ends lost 9 bases and 1 base, in that order; junction bases with no gene match: 6. This CDR3 region has 14 residues. CDR3 residues: CATELARNTGELFF. The CDR3 nucleotides read TGTGCCACCGAACTAGCGCGGAACACCGGGGAGCTGTTTTTT. Full variable domain (rest looked up from reference TRBV5-4 and TRBJ2-2): ETGVTQSPTHLIKTRGQQVTLRCSSQSGHNTVSWYQQALGQGPQFIFQYYREEENGRGNFPPRFSGLQFPNYSSELNVNALELDDSALYLCATELARNTGELFFGEGSRLTVL.

This clonotype was seen more than once but under ten times. The chain employs TRBV20-1 and TRBJ1-5, with unresolved D. V gave up 3 bases and J gave up 2 bases, with 14 bases separating them. The CDR3 is 15 amino acids. CDR1 is DFQATT and CDR2 is SNEGSKA in the germline V gene (reference sequence). CDR3 region: CSASLHPAGNQPQHF. CDR3 nucleotides: TGCAGTGCTAGTTTGCACCCCGCGGGCAATCAGCCCCAGCATTTT.

This clonotype was counted between two and nine times. The V gene is TRBV28, the J gene TRBJ2-5; maybe TRBD2 (7 bases). The CDR3 is 15 residues long. The V end was cut by 3 bases, the J end by 3 bases, with 14 bases between. Germline CDR1 MDHEN, CDR2 SYDVKM. The CDR3 DNA reads as TGTGCCAGCAGTTTGGGGGGGGCAGGCGAAGAGACCCAGTACTTC. Translated, it gives CASSLGGAGEETQYF.

This clonotype was detected many times. The V call is TRBV7-9, the J call TRBJ2-4; D uncertain. Germline CDR1 reads SEHNR; CDR2 reads FQNEAQ (reference sequence). This CDR3 contains 16 residues. Trimming removed 5 bases at V and 0 bases at J, with 14 bases between. The CDR3 reads CASSGRVPGAKNIQYF. In nucleotides, the CDR3 is TGTGCCAGCAGCGGACGTGTCCCGGGAGCCAAAAACATTCAGTACTTC.

This clonotype was seen more than once but under ten times. This chain joins TRBV21-1 and TRBJ2-4; the D call of TRBD1 is as the table states it, not checked on the DNA. TRBV21-1 is a documented pseudogene. The CDR3 spans 20 residues. DNA of the CDR3: TGTGCCAGCAGCAAAGTCCAGGACAGGGGTTTCCCGCTAGCCAAAAACATTCAGTACTTC. Translation gives CASSKVQDRGFPLAKNIQYF.

This clonotype was seen more than once but under ten times. The gene calls are TRBV27 and TRBJ1-6, with unresolved D. CDR1 and CDR2 (germline): MNHEY, SMNVEV (reference sequence). CDR3 size: 17 residues. Trimming took 5 bases from V and 2 from J, leaving 16 bases between them. The CDR3 protein is CASSPHDGLPYNSPLHF. For the CDR3, the DNA is TGTGCCAGCAGTCCCCATGATGGGTTGCCCTATAATTCACCCCTCCACTTT.

In this sample, this clonotype turned up a few times. Its ends do not fully match the called genes, so a read error is possible. The chain joins TRBV7-7 to TRBJ2-1, with 9 bases that match TRBD2. This CDR3 is 15 amino acids long. Germline CDR1 and CDR2: SSHAT and FNYEAQ (reference sequence). The CDR3 coding sequence is TGTGCTAGCAGCTTAGGAGCGGGGGGCCTCAATGAGCAGTTCTTC. This sequence encodes CASSLGAGGLNEQFF.

The rearrangement links TRBV18 to TRBJ2-7; D possibly corresponds to TRBD1 (5 bases). CDR1 and CDR2 (germline): KGHSH, LQKENI. The CDR3 runs to 14 residues. Trimming left V 5 bases short and J 2 bases short, with 13 bases between. The CDR3: CASSAYQGPYEQYF. CDR3 DNA: TGTGCCAGCTCAGCGTACCAGGGTCCCTACGAGCAGTACTTC.

This clonotype was detected many times. The chain recombines TRBV20-1 with TRBJ1-6; no clear D gene. The CDR3 loop spans 15 amino acids. The germline V and J ends were trimmed by 6 bases and 5 bases, with 17 bases remaining between them. Germline-derived CDR1 and CDR2 are DFQATT and SNEGSKA (reference sequence). CDR3 sequence: CSALDGGYNNSPLHF. The CDR3, as DNA: TGCAGTGCCCTTGACGGCGGGTATAATAATTCACCCCTCCACTTT.

The V gene is TRBV2, the J gene TRBJ2-4, with D perhaps TRBD2 (6 bases). From germline, CDR1 is SNHLY and CDR2 FYNNEI. There are 12 residues in the CDR3. V was trimmed by 8 bases and J by 5 bases, leaving 10 bases between them. The CDR3 reads CASGGEENIQYF. The CDR3 DNA follows: TGTGCCAGCGGCGGGGAAGAAAACATTCAGTACTTC.

This clonotype has a count of ten or more. CDR3 loop: CASRLRQGGTEAFF. The CDR3 coding sequence is TGTGCCAGCAGGCTACGACAAGGTGGCACTGAAGCTTTCTTT. The chain couples TRBV27 to TRBJ1-1; D uncertain. The CDR3 loop spans 14 amino acids. Germline CDR1 and CDR2: MNHEY and SMNVEV (reference sequence). Trimming took off 6 bases at V and 4 bases at J, with 15 bases between the two ends.

The V and J genes are TRBV13 and TRBJ2-3; 8 nucleotides align to TRBD2. CDR1 is PRHDT and CDR2 is FYEKMQ in the germline V gene (reference sequence). V dropped 4 bases and J dropped 2; count of bases not matched to a gene: 8. The CDR3 covers 16 residues. In DNA, the CDR3 is TGTGCCAGCAGCTCCCGTTTTAGCGGGGACACAGATACGCAGTATTTT. This translates into CASSSRFSGDTDTQYF.

This clonotype was detected ten times or more. The chain combines TRBV6-4 with TRBJ2-3, with 16 bases aligning to TRBD2. The V gene's germline CDR1 is MRHNA and CDR2 SNTAGT. The CDR3 is made up of 16 amino acids. The ends lost 3 bases at V and 4 bases at J; junction bases unmatched: 1. In nucleotides, the CDR3 is TGTGCCAGCAGTGAGGGACTAGCGGGGGGGCCAGATACGCAGTATTTT. Residues: CASSEGLAGGPDTQYF.

This clonotype was observed a handful of times. This chain connects TRBV28 to TRBJ2-7; the D is unclear. CDR3 length: 14 amino acids. V lost 1 base and J lost 4, with 11 bases in between. The germline V gene encodes CDR1 MDHEN and CDR2 SYDVKM. Here the CDR3 reads CASSLFGRFYEQYF. DNA for the CDR3: TGTGCCAGCAGTTTATTTGGGCGGTTTTACGAGCAGTACTTC. Full variable domain (outside the CDR3, taken from reference TRBV28 and TRBJ2-7): DVKVTQSSRYLVKRTGEKVFLECVQDMDHENMFWYRQDPGLGLRLIYFSYDVKMKEKGDIPEGYSVSREKKERFSLILESASTNQTSMYLCASSLFGRFYEQYFGPGTRLTVT.

Many counts were recorded for this clonotype. The V gene is TRBV6-2 or TRBV6-3, the J gene TRBJ1-2; D gene unclear. The CDR3 has 13 amino acids. The V gene lost 6 bases and the J gene lost 10 bases, with 18 bases spanning the gap. The germline V gene has CDR1 MNHEY and CDR2 SVGEGT. The CDR3 here is CASSPPRVTAYTF. CDR3 in DNA: TGTGCCAGCAGCCCACCCCGAGTAACGGCCTACACCTTC.

This clonotype was seen at least ten times. The genes are TRBV6-5 and TRBJ2-7; weak D call: TRBD2 (6 bases). This CDR3 has 14 amino acids. Germline CDR1 MNHEY, CDR2 SVGAGI. The V and J ends lost 8 bases and 9 bases respectively, with 23 bases between them. The CDR3 reads CASGTPGDGDLQYF. CDR3 nucleotide sequence: TGTGCCAGCGGCACCCCGGGGGACGGTGACTTGCAGTACTTC.